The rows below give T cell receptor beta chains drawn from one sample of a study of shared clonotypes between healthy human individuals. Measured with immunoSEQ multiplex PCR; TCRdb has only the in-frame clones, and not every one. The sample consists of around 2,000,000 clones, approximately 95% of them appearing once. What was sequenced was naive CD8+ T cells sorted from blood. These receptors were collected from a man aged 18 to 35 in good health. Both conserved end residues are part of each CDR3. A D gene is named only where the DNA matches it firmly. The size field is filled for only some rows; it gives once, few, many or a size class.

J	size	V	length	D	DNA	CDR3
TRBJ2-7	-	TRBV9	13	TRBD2	TGTGCCAGCAGCCCCGGGACTAGTTACGAGCAGTACTTC	CASSPGTSYEQYF
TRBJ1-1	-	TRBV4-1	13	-	TGCGCCAGCAGCTGGGGCATGAACACTGAAGCTTTCTTT	CASSWGMNTEAFF
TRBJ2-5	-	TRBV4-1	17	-	TGCGCCAGCAGCCCTACAATTATTACTACCTACCAAGAGACCCAGTACTTC	CASSPTIITTYQETQYF
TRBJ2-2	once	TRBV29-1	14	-	TGCAGCGTTGAATTGGGGGCAAGGACCGGGGAGCTGTTTTTT	CSVELGARTGELFF
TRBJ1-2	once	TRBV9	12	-	TGTGCCAGCCGGCCCGCAGGTTATGGCTACACCTTC	CASRPAGYGYTF
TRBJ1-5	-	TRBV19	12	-	TGTGCCAGTAGTATGCCCTATCAGCCCCAGCATTTT	CASSMPYQPQHF
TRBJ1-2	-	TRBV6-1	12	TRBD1	TGTGCCAGCACAGAGGGGGCGGTTGGCTACACCTTC	CASTEGAVGYTF
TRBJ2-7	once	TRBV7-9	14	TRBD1	TGTGCCAGCAGCTTAGCGTACAGGGGCTACGAGCAGTACTTC	CASSLAYRGYEQYF
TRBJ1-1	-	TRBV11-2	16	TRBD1	TGTGCCAGCAGCTTAGATTTTACAGGGGGTGGGGTTGAAGCTTTCTTT	CASSLDFTGGGVEAFF
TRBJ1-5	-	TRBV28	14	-	TGTGCCAGCAGTTACGGGGCGGGGAATCAGCCCCAGCATTTT	CASSYGAGNQPQHF
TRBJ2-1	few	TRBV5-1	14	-	TGCGCCAGCAGCCCTGGGACCGTAGGCAATGAGCAGTTCTTC	CASSPGTVGNEQFF
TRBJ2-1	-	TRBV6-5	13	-	TGTGCCAGCAGCGGGAGATACTACAATGAGCAGTTCTTC	CASSGRYYNEQFF
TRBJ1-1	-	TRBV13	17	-	TGTGCCAGCAGCTTATCAGTGGGAAGGGGACTGAACACTGAAGCTTTCTTT	CASSLSVGRGLNTEAFF
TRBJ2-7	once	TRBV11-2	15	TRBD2	TGTGCCAGCAGCCCTACGGGACTATATGCCTACGAGCAGTACTTC	CASSPTGLYAYEQYF
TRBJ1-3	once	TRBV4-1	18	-	TGCGCCAGCAGCCAAGAAAGGTCCGGGGGGGCAAAAGGAAACACCATATATTTT	CASSQERSGGAKGNTIYF
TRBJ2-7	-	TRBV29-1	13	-	TGCAGCGTGCTGTCGCACAACTCCTACGAGCAGTACTTC	CSVLSHNSYEQYF
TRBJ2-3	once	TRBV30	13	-	TGTGCCTGGCAGGGGCTTCACACAGATACGCAGTATTTT	CAWQGLHTDTQYF
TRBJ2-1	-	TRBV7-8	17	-	TGTGCCAGCAGCTTAGGGGTGGTGGGAGGCATCTACAATGAGCAGTTCTTC	CASSLGVVGGIYNEQFF
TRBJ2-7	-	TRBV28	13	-	TGTGCCAGCAGTTTTGGCAGGGGCTACGAGCAGTACTTC	CASSFGRGYEQYF
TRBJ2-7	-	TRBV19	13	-	TGTGTTTCGTCGCCAGGGGAGGGTTACGAGCAGTACTTC	CVSSPGEGYEQYF